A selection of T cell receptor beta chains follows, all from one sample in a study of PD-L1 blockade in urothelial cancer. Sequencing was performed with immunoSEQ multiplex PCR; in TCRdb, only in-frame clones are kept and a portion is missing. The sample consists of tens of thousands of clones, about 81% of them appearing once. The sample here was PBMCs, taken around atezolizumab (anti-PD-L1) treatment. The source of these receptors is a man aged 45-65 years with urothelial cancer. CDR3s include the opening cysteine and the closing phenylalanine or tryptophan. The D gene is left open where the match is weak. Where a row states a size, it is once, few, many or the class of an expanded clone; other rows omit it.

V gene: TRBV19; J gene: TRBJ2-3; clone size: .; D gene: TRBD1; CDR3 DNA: TGTGCCAGTAGTTCGAGGGGGCCTAGCACAGATACGCAGTATTTT; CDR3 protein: CASSSRGPSTDTQYF
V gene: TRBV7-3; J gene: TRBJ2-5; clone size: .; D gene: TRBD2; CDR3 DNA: TGTGCCAGCAGCCCGGGACTAGCGGGAGTTGAGACCCAGTACTTC; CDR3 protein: CASSPGLAGVETQYF
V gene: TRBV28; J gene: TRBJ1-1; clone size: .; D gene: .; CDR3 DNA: TGTGCCAGCAGTTTGGGGATCAGGGGCACTGAAGCTTTCTTT; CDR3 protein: CASSLGIRGTEAFF
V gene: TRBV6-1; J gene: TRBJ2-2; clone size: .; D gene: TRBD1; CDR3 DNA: TGTGCCAGCAGGTTGACAGGGTTAGGCACCGGGGAGCTGTTTTTT; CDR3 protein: CASRLTGLGTGELFF
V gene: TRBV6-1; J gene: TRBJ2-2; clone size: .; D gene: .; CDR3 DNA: TGTGCCAGCAGTGACAGGGACACCGGGGAGCTGTTTTTT; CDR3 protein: CASSDRDTGELFF
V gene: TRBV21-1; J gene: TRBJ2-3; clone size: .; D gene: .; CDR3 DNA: TGTGCCAGCAGCAAACAACCCCCGACTCGCGGGAGGGACACAGATACGCAGTATTTT; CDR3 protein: CASSKQPPTRGRDTDTQYF
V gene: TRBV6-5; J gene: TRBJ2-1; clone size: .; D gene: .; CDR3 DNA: TGTGCCAGCAGTTACGGCGGTTACAATGAGCAGTTCTTC; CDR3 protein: CASSYGGYNEQFF
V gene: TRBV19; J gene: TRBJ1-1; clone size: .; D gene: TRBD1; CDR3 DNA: TGTGCCAGTAGTACCGGGACAGGGGTACGGACTGAAGCTTTCTTT; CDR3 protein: CASSTGTGVRTEAFF
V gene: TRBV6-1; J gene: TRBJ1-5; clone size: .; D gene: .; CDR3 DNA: TGTGCCAGCAGTGAGGCCACAGGAGGCAATCAGCCCCAGCATTTT; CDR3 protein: CASSEATGGNQPQHF
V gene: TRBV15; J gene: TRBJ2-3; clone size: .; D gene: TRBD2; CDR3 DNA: TGTGCCACCAGCACACAATCCATTCTCGCGGGGGGGGGAGATACGCAGTATTTT; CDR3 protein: CATSTQSILAGGGDTQYF
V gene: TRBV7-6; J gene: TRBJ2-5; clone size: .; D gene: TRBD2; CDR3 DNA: TGTGCCAGCAGCTTAGGGGGACTAGCGGGAGGGCCGGGGTGGCGGAAGACCCAGTACTTC; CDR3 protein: CASSLGGLAGGPGWRKTQYF
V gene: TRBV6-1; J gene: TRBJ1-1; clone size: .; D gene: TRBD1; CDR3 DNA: TGTGCCAGCAGTGACCGACAGGGGGCAGGAAACACTGAAGCTTTCTTT; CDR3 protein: CASSDRQGAGNTEAFF
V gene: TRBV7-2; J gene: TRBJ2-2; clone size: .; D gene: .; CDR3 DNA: TGTGCCAGCAGCACTTTCGGGGCAGGGGCCGGGGAGCTGTTTTTT; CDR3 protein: CASSTFGAGAGELFF
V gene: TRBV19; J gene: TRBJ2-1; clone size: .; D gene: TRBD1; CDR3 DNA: TGTGCCAGTAGTATAGGAAGGGGACAGGGGGACGCGAAGAATGAGCAGTTCTTC; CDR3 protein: CASSIGRGQGDAKNEQFF
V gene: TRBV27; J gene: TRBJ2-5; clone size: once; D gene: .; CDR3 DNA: TGTGCCAGCAGCTCCCTTAGCGGAGCCGGGCGGGAGACCCAGTACTTC; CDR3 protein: CASSSLSGAGRETQYF
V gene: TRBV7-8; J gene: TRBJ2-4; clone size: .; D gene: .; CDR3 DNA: TGTGCCAGCAGCTTAGCGGAGGCTACCAGCATTCAGTACTTC; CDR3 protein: CASSLAEATSIQYF
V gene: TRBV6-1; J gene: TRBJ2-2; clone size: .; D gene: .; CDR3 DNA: TGTGCCAGCAGTGACAGACAGAACACCGGGGAGCTGTTTTTT; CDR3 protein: CASSDRQNTGELFF
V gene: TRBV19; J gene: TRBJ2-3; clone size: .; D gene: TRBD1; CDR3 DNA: TGTGCCACCTCAAAGGGGGCTCCGCAGTATTTT; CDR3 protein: CATSKGAPQYF
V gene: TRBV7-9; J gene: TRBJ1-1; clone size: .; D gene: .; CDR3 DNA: TGTGCCAGCAGCTACCGGACACACATGAACACTGAAGCTTTCTTT; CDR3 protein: CASSYRTHMNTEAFF
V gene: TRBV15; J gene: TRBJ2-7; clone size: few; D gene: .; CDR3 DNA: TGTGCCACCAGCACCCGGGCCACAGGGTCCGAGCAGTACTTC; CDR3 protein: CATSTRATGSEQYF
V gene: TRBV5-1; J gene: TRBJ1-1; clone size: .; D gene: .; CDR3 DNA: TGCGCCAGCAGCTTTGAGGGTTCTGCTCGCGCTGAAGCTTTCTTT; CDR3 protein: CASSFEGSARAEAFF
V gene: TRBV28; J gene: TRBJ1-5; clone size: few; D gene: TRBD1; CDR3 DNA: TGTGCCAGCAGCCAGGACAGGGGGCCGGATTTCAATCAGCCCCAGCATTTT; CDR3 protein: CASSQDRGPDFNQPQHF
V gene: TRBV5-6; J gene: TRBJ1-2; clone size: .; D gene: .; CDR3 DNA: TGTGCCAGCAGCGACGACACGTACTATGGCTACACCTTC; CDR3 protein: CASSDDTYYGYTF
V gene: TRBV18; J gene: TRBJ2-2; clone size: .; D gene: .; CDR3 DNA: TGTGCCAGCTCACCAATTACTCGGAACACCGGGGAGCTGTTTTTT; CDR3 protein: CASSPITRNTGELFF
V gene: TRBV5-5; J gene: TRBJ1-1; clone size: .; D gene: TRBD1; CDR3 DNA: TGTGCCAGCAGCTTAGGAGGGGGCGCGACTGAAGCTTTCTTT; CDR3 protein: CASSLGGGATEAFF